The entry below describes one T cell receptor (beta chain). Antigen unknown. The J segment lost 3 bases and the V segment lost 1 base, leaving 10 bases of the junction unmatched. The CDR3 has 16 amino acids. The V gene's germline CDR1 is SGHRS and CDR2 YFSETQ. This specimen comes from a study of graft-versus-host responses after intestinal transplantation. Overall study: The study gave all recipients anti-thymocyte globulin induction, then tacrolimus and steroids for approximately three years.

Profiling relied on immunoSEQ multiplex PCR, and the TCRdb table lists in-frame clones only, not all of them. This sample has over 65,000 clones, with about 92% found just once. Study-level results: Graft-donor T cell macrochimerism in patients accompanied high graft-versus-host to host-versus-graft clonal ratios in allografts. Circulating GvH clones peaking coincided with falling HvG clones soon after transplant. GvH clones turned up in recipient marrow; some had shown up first in ileum or blood.

The source material was PBMCs, sampled 98 days after intestinal transplantation. The receptor was derived from a human patient who received an intestinal transplant, so some T cells may come from the graft donor. The V call is TRBV5-1, the J call TRBJ2-7, with 7 bases identical to TRBD1. CDR3 amino acids: CASSLSSGTVGYEQYF. As DNA, the CDR3 is TGCGCCAGCAGCTTGTCGTCCGGGACAGTAGGCTACGAGCAGTACTTC.